Listed here are 14 T cell receptor beta chains from one sample, sequenced in a study of T cells in Graves' hyperthyroidism and ophthalmopathy. Amplification of TCR beta CDR3 regions used RNA as the template. A first-round RT-PCR of the TCR CDR3 used the HTBI primer set. MiXCR, applied by TCRdb to the multiplex PCR reads, yields one record per CDR3 protein. This table has hundreds of thousands of distinct CDR3 sequences, about 14% appearing once. The specimen was blood. These receptors all stem from a young woman with Graves' hyperthyroidism.

This clonotype occurred many times. The rearrangement links TRBV12-3 or TRBV12-4 to TRBJ1-3; D is unresolved. The CDR3 extends over 16 amino acids. The ends were cut back, 3 bases at V and 1 base at J, with 13 bases in the middle. The CDR3: CASSLAILRSGNTIYF. CDR3 in DNA: TGTGCCAGCAGTTTGGCAATTTTGAGGTCTGGAAACACCATATATTTT.

This clonotype was recorded many times. DNA for the CDR3: TGTGCCAGCAGCCCGCTGGGAAACCGGGATTTGCGGGGGTACAATGAGCAGTTCTTC. Translating it yields CASSPLGNRDLRGYNEQFF. The gene calls are TRBV7-2 and TRBJ2-1, with TRBD2 matching over 7 bases. V lost 5 bases and J lost 4; bases outside the gene matches: 20. Per the germline V gene, CDR1 is SGHTA and CDR2 is FQGNSA. This CDR3 is built from 19 residues.

This clonotype showed up many times. The genes are TRBV6-1 and TRBJ1-5; D call uncertain. Trimming pared 6 bases from V and 0 bases from J, leaving 9 bases between. This CDR3 is 14 amino acids long. Per germline, CDR1 MNHNS and CDR2 SASEGT. The CDR3 sequence is CASSGVNSNQPQHF. As DNA, the CDR3 is TGTGCCAGCAGCGGGGTAAATAGCAATCAGCCCCAGCATTTT.

A note on this clonotype: One junction end disagrees with the germline gene, perhaps due to a read error. The CDR3 sequence: CASSYFRDSLIPTTGELLF. CDR3 DNA sequence: TGTGCCAGCAGTTACTTCCGGGACAGTCTTATCCCGACCACCGGGGAGCTGCTTTTT. The chain joins TRBV6-5 to TRBJ2-2, with 7 nucleotides matching TRBD1. The germline V gene encodes CDR1 MNHEY and CDR2 SVGAGI. This CDR3 contains 19 residues.

At least ten counts were recorded for this clonotype. The chain couples TRBV7-2 to TRBJ2-7, with TRBD2 matching 8 bases. The germline CDR1 and CDR2 sequences are SGHTA and FQGNSA. V trimming: 5 bases; J trimming: 4 bases; junction bases outside the gene matches: 10. This CDR3 comprises 15 residues. For the CDR3, the DNA is TGTGCCAGCAGCAATGGAGCGGGACTAGAGTACGAGCAGTACTTC. The encoded protein is CASSNGAGLEYEQYF.

With regard to this clonotype: This sequence may be a read error, since a much larger clone differs from it by one base. This chain links TRBV6-2 or TRBV6-3 with TRBJ1-5, with TRBD1 identical over 8 bases. CDR1 and CDR2 from the germline V gene are MNHEY and SVGEGT. This CDR3 has 12 amino acids. The CDR3: CGSTTGGQPQHF. Written as DNA, the CDR3 is TGTGGCAGTACCACAGGGGGACAGCCCCAGCATTTT.

This clonotype was seen at least ten times. CDR3 in amino acids: CASRSQGEAYEQYF. The CDR3, as DNA: TGTGCCAGTAGATCTCAGGGGGAGGCCTACGAGCAGTACTTC. This rearrangement joins TRBV2 to TRBJ2-7, with a tentative D call TRBD1 (7 bases). The V gene's germline CDR1 is SNHLY and CDR2 FYNNEI. This CDR3 is 14 amino acids long. V lost 9 bases and J lost 2, with 17 bases in between.

There are many counts of this clonotype. The chain carries TRBV19 and TRBJ2-7; D gene unclear. The germline V and J ends were trimmed by 2 bases and 4 bases, with 24 bases remaining between them. The CDR3 spans 18 residues. Germline CDR1 is LNHDA and CDR2 is SQIVND (reference sequence). The chain's CDR3 is CASSIKATSTNRKYEQYF. CDR3 in DNA: TGTGCCAGTAGTATAAAGGCGACGAGCACGAATCGGAAATACGAGCAGTACTTC.

V is TRBV24-1 and J is TRBJ2-2, with no clear D. V dropped 3 bases and J dropped 5 bases, with 15 bases sitting between them. Germline V CDR1 and CDR2: KGHDR, SFDVKD. The CDR3 spans 16 residues. CDR3 sequence reads: CATSDGSPPNTGELFF. The CDR3, as DNA: TGTGCCACCAGTGATGGTAGCCCGCCTAATACCGGGGAGCTGTTTTTT.

Many counts were recorded for this clonotype. The chain links TRBV7-8 to TRBJ1-1; tentative D call: TRBD1 (5 bases). V was shortened by 3 bases and J by 6 bases, with 8 bases between the two germline ends. This CDR3 is built from 12 residues. Germline CDR1 and CDR2: SGHVS and FQNEAQ. CDR3 DNA sequence: TGTGCCAGCAGCTTTAGGGGTGCTGAAGCTTTCTTT. Translating gives CASSFRGAEAFF.

This clonotype showed up many times. The chain has TRBV7-9 and TRBJ2-1; D unresolved. The CDR3 is 13 residues long. CDR1 and CDR2 from the germline V gene are SEHNR and FQNEAQ (reference sequence). Trimming took 1 base from V and 7 from J, leaving 8 bases between them. CDR3 sequence reads: CASSLVPSNEQFF. Written as DNA, the CDR3 is TGTGCCAGCAGCTTAGTCCCCAGTAATGAGCAGTTCTTC.

This clonotype was observed at least ten times. This chain joins TRBV30 and TRBJ1-1; 8 positions match TRBD1. V lost 2 bases to trimming and J lost 1 base; unmatched junction nucleotides: 6. This CDR3 is 15 amino acids long. CDR1 is GTSNPN and CDR2 is SVGIG in the germline V gene (reference sequence). CDR3 amino acids: CAWSYRGGENTEAFF. The DNA for the CDR3 is TGTGCCTGGAGTTACAGGGGGGGAGAGAACACTGAAGCTTTCTTT.

This clonotype showed up just a few times. The chain links TRBV7-3 to TRBJ2-7; TRBD1 is a possible D gene (6 bases). There are 19 residues in the CDR3. Deletions cut 5 bases from V and 0 bases from J, with 26 bases between. Germline V gene lookup returns CDR1 SGHTA and CDR2 FQGTGA. Here the CDR3 reads CASSLSGRGPPAFSYEQYF. Written as DNA, the CDR3 is TGTGCCAGCAGCCTATCGGGCAGGGGTCCCCCAGCATTCTCCTACGAGCAGTACTTC.

This chain joins TRBV6-5 and TRBJ2-3; D is undetermined. Between the trimmed V and J ends, which lost 0 bases and 4 bases, there was a span of 8 bases. The CDR3 runs to 14 residues. Germline V gene lookup returns CDR1 MNHEY and CDR2 SVGAGI. For the CDR3, the DNA is TGTGCCAGCAGTTACTCGAGAGGATCAGATACGCAGTATTTT. This translates into CASSYSRGSDTQYF.